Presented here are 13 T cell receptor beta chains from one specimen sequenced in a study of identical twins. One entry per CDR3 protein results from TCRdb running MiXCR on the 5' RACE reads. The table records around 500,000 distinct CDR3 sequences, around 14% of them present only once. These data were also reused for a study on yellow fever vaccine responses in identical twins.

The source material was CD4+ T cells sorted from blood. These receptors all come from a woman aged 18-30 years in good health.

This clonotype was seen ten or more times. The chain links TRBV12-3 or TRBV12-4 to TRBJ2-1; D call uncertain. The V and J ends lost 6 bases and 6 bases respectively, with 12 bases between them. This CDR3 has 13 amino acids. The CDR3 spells CASRLDWGNEQFF. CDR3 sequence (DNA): TGTGCCAGCAGGCTCGACTGGGGCAATGAGCAGTTCTTC.

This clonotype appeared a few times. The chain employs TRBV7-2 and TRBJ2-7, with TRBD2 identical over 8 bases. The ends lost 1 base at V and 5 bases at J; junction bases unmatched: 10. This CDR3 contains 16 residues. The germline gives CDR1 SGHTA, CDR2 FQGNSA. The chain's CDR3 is CASSLDLSGGLDEQYF. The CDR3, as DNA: TGTGCCAGCAGCTTAGATTTGAGCGGGGGTTTGGACGAGCAGTACTTC.

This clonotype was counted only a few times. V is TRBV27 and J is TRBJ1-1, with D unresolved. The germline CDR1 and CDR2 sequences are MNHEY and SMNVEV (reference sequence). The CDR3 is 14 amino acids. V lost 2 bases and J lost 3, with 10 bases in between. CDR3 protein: CASSLKGVYTEAFF. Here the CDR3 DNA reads TGTGCCAGCAGTTTAAAGGGAGTGTACACTGAAGCTTTCTTT.

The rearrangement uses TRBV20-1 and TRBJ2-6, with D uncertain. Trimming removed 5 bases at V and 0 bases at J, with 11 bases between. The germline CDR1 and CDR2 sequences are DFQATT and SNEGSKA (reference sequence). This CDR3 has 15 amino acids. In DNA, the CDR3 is TGCAGTGCTGGGCTAATGAGCTCTGGGGCCAACGTCCTGACTTTC. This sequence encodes CSAGLMSSGANVLTF.

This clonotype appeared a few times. CDR3 residues: CASSLQTGNTGELFF. The CDR3 DNA reads as TGTGCCAGCAGCCTTCAGACGGGAAACACCGGGGAGCTGTTTTTT. The V and J genes are TRBV7-3 and TRBJ2-2, with D perhaps matching TRBD2 (5 bases). Germline-derived CDR1 and CDR2 are SGHTA and FQGTGA. Trimming shortened V by 5 bases and J by 2 bases, and 12 bases separated the two germline ends. This CDR3 comprises 15 residues.

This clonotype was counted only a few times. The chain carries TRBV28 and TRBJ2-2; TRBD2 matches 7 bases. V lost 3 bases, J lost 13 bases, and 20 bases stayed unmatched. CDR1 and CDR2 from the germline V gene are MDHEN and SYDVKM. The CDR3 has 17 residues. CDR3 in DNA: TGTGCCAGCAGTTTCATCCCTCCGGGAGGCCTCGCCCCGTCGCTGTTTTTT. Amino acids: CASSFIPPGGLAPSLFF.

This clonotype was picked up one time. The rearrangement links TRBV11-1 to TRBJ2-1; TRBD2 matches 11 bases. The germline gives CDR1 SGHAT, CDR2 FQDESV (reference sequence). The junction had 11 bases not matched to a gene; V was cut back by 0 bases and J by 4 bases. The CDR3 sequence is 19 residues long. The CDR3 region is CASSLARRYGTSGYNEQFF. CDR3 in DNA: TGTGCCAGCAGCTTAGCTCGACGGTACGGGACTAGCGGTTACAATGAGCAGTTCTTC.

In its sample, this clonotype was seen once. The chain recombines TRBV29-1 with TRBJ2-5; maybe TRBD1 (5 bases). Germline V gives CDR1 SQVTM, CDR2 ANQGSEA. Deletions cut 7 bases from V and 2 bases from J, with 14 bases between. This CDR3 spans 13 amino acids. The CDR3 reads CSGLLQVQETQYF. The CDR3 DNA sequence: TGCAGCGGCTTATTACAGGTACAAGAGACCCAGTACTTC.

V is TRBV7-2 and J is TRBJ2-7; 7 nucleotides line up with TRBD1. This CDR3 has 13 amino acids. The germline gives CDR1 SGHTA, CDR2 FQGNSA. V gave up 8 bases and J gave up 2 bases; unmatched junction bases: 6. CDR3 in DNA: TGTGCCAGCGGACGACAGGGAACCTACGAGCAGTACTTC. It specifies CASGRQGTYEQYF.

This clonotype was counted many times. As DNA, the CDR3 is TGTGCCAGCACCGCGGACAGCCGGACAGATACGCAGTATTTT. Encoded protein: CASTADSRTDTQYF. The chain couples TRBV12-3 or TRBV12-4 to TRBJ2-3; weak D call: TRBD1 (6 bases). V lost 7 bases and J 3 bases, leaving 14 bases between the germline ends. The CDR3 runs 14 residues.

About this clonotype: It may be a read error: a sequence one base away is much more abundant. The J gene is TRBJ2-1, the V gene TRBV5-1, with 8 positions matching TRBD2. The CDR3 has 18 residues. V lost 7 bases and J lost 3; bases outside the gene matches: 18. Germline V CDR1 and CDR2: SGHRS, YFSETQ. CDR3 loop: CASGATVLGGADYNEQFF. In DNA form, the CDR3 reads TGCGCCAGCGGCGCCACAGTGCTCGGGGGGGCCGACTACAATGAGCAGTTCTTC.

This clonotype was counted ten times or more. The DNA for the CDR3 is TGTGCCAGCAGCTCCAAGGACAGAACCGGGGAGCTGTTTTTT. Translating gives CASSSKDRTGELFF. V usage is TRBV11-2 and J usage is TRBJ2-2; D perhaps matches TRBD1 (6 bases). This CDR3 spans 14 amino acids. CDR1 is SGHAT, CDR2 FQNNGV, per germline. V gave up 4 bases and J gave up 5 bases, with 11 bases separating them.

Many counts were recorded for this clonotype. CDR3 sequence: CATRSSGNRNTGELFF. The DNA for the CDR3 is TGTGCCACCAGGAGTAGCGGGAACCGGAACACCGGGGAGCTGTTTTTT. The J gene is TRBJ2-2, the V gene TRBV24-1; 8 nucleotides align to TRBD2. Germline trimming cut 7 bases from V and 1 base from J; bases unmatched to any gene: 7. Germline V gene lookup returns CDR1 KGHDR and CDR2 SFDVKD. This CDR3 spans 16 amino acids.